The clone carrying this T cell receptor beta chain appeared a few times. What it recognizes is unknown. This record belongs to a study of molecular identifiers for immune sequencing clone quantification. CDR3 length equals 16 residues. The germline V and J ends were trimmed by 1 base and 0 bases, with 11 bases remaining between them. Germline V gene sequence: CDR1 LGHDT, CDR2 YNNKEL (reference sequence). Study-level results: Over 99% of effector molecules, but under 1% in naive cells, were held by clones with more than 20 RNA copies. Sizes of clones that are highly expanded could be underestimated (if identical TCR molecules share a barcode).

Naive CD8 library inputs spanned about 18,000 to 1,100,000 sorted cells and 10%, 30% or 50% RNA. Bulk libraries came from a prior protocol with listed TCR primers. TCRdb analysed the PCR reads with MiXCR anew, one entry per CDR3 protein. The sample contains about 640,000 distinct CDR3 sequences, 15% to 20% of which appear only once. Sample: naive CD8+ T cells from blood, with Jurkat cell RNA spiked in. Sample subset: FACS-sorted CD8+CD4-CCR7+CD45RA+ naive T cells. The clonotype was recovered from a human donor in good health. Some libraries in this study had Jurkat cell RNA spiked in. The gene calls are TRBV3-1 and TRBJ2-3; either TRBD1 or TRBD2 may fit D (5 bases each). The CDR3: CASSQGGGPSTDTQYF. In nucleotides, the CDR3 is TGTGCCAGCAGCCAAGGGGGCGGGCCAAGCACAGATACGCAGTATTTT.